This T cell receptor beta chain appears in the sequencing data of a study of T cells in Graves' hyperthyroidism and ophthalmopathy. Thyroid ultrasound, orbital computed tomography, clinical symptoms, and serum thyroxine and TRAb underpinned diagnoses. With regard to this clonotype: The antigen remains undetermined.

Findings of the study overall: It was a median approximately 6.9 months before onset that the model predicted ophthalmopathy. Separation of ophthalmopathy from stable hyperthyroidism was achieved by a 13 V-J model.

What was amplified from RNA transcripts were TCR beta CDR3 regions. HTBI primers were used for first-round RT-PCR of the TCR CDR3. From the multiplex PCR reads, TCRdb called clonotypes with MiXCR, one entry per CDR3 protein. This table holds 400,000 to 450,000 distinct CDR3 sequences, over 12% found once. The sample was blood. The sequence came from a man in his late teens or twenties with Graves' ophthalmopathy.

The CDR3 nucleotides read TGTGCCAGCAGCCCCCGGGTCAGAACCAACACCGGGGAGCTGTTTTTT. Encoded protein: CASSPRVRTNTGELFF. V is TRBV6-2 or TRBV6-3 and J is TRBJ2-2; D remains ambiguous. Trimming took off 6 bases at V and 2 bases at J, with 16 bases between the two ends. CDR3 length: 16 residues. CDR1 MNHEY and CDR2 SVGEGT come from the germline V gene.